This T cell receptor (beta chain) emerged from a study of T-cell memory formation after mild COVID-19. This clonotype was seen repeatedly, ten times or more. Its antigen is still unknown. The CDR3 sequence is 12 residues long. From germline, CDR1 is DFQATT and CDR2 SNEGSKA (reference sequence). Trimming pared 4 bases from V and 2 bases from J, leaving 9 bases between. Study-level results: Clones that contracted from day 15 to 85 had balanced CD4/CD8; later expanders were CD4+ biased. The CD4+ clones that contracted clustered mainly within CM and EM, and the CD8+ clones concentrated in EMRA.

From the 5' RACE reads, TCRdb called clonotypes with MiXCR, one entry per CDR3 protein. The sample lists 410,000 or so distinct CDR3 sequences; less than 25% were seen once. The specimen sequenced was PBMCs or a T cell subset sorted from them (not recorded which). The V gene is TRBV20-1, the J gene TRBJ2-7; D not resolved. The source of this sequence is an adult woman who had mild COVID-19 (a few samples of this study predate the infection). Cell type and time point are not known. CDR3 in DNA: TGCAGTGCTACTGATGGGCCCTACGAGCAGTACTTC. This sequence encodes CSATDGPYEQYF.